The 28 T cell receptor beta chains reported below all come from one sample, sequenced in a study of cytomegalovirus exposure and HLA in healthy donors. Researchers ran the PCR with 60 Vbeta and 13 Jbeta primers. The repertoire was sequenced with immunoSEQ multiplex PCR; TCRdb's copy has only in-frame clones and lacks some. The table gives 80,000 to 95,000 clones; the top ten clones make up approximately 1% of it. The sample comprised PBMCs. Receptors were obtained from a woman in her 30s in good health and CMV-seronegative.

V is TRBV15 and J is TRBJ1-6, with D perhaps TRBD1 (5 bases). V was clipped by 5 bases and J by 6 bases, with 14 bases between them. Per the germline V gene, CDR1 is LNHNV and CDR2 is YYDKDF (reference sequence). This CDR3 has 15 amino acids. CDR3 bases: TGTGCCACCAGCGGTAGAGTGGGGGGTAATTCACCCCTCCACTTT. It specifies CATSGRVGGNSPLHF.

The genes are TRBV5-1 and TRBJ1-1; no reliable D call. Trimming removed 1 base from V and 1 base from J, with 11 bases in between. CDR1 is SGHRS, CDR2 YFSETQ, per germline. The CDR3 has 15 residues. The CDR3 reads CASSLIGGGNTEAFF. The CDR3 region has the DNA TGCGCCAGCAGCTTGATCGGTGGAGGGAACACTGAAGCTTTCTTT.

V gene TRBV5-6 combines with J gene TRBJ1-2; D is undetermined. The CDR3 length is 17 residues. V lost 4 bases, J lost 2 bases, and 21 bases lay in between. The germline gives CDR1 SGHDT, CDR2 YYEEEE. CDR3 sequence: CASSPGGPGGANYGYTF. The CDR3 DNA reads as TGTGCCAGCAGCCCCGGTGGCCCGGGAGGAGCAAACTATGGCTACACCTTC.

This sequence joins TRBV19 and TRBJ1-4, with TRBD1 identical over 7 bases. The ends lost 3 bases at V and 2 bases at J; junction bases unmatched: 3. CDR3 length: 15 residues. CDR1 LNHDA and CDR2 SQIVND come from the germline V gene (reference sequence). The CDR3 DNA is TGTGCCAGTAGTATTGGACAGGCGACTAATGAAAAACTGTTTTTT. It yields the protein CASSIGQATNEKLFF. The full variable domain, completed using reference TRBV19 and TRBJ1-4, is DGGITQSPKYLFRKEGQNVTLSCEQNLNHDAMYWYRQDPGQGLRLIYYSQIVNDFQKGDIAEGYSVSREKKESFPLTVTSAQKNPTAFYLCASSIGQATNEKLFFGSGTQLSVL.

The rearrangement links TRBV7-8 to TRBJ2-7; the match to TRBD1 covers 9 bases. CDR1 and CDR2 (germline): SGHVS, FQNEAQ. J gave up 1 base and V 5 bases, and 15 bases lay outside the gene matches. The CDR3 runs 18 residues. In nucleotides, the CDR3 is TGTGCCAGCAGCCCCACTTTTAGCCGGGACAGGGTTTCCTACGAGCAGTACTTC. Its translation is CASSPTFSRDRVSYEQYF.

The V gene is TRBV11-2, the J gene TRBJ1-1; tentatively, D is TRBD1 (5 bases). The germline CDR1 and CDR2 sequences are SGHAT and FQNNGV. The ends were cut back, 2 bases at V and 4 bases at J, with 11 bases in the middle. This CDR3 has 14 residues. CDR3 in DNA: TGTGCCAGCAGCTTACAGGGCGTTGGCACTGAAGCTTTCTTT. Amino acid sequence: CASSLQGVGTEAFF.

V is TRBV7-8 and J is TRBJ2-7, with 9 bases lining up with TRBD2. Germline values: CDR1 SGHVS, CDR2 FQNEAQ. The CDR3 totals 17 residues. J gave up 2 bases and V 3 bases, and 11 bases lay outside the gene matches. CDR3 residues: CASSFPLRGGRAYEQYF. CDR3 nucleotide sequence: TGTGCCAGCAGCTTTCCCCTTCGAGGCGGGAGGGCCTACGAGCAGTACTTC.

CDR3 amino acids: CASSLGGQGSPWDTEAFF. The CDR3, as DNA: TGCGCCAGCAGCTTGGGCGGACAGGGGTCACCCTGGGACACTGAAGCTTTCTTT. The chain employs TRBV5-1 and TRBJ1-1; 9 bases line up with TRBD1. Germline CDR1 is SGHRS and CDR2 is YFSETQ. V shed 0 bases, J shed 3 bases, and the junction held 12 bases outside the gene matches. The CDR3 runs to 18 residues.

The rearrangement joins TRBV5-1 to TRBJ2-1, with a tentative D call TRBD2 (5 bases). CDR1 and CDR2 from the germline V gene are SGHRS and YFSETQ. V was pared by 0 bases and J by 3 bases, with 13 bases between. The CDR3 totals 16 residues. Here the CDR3 reads CASSLVGGRNYNEQFF. The CDR3 DNA reads as TGCGCCAGCAGCTTGGTAGGTGGGAGAAACTACAATGAGCAGTTCTTC.

J is TRBJ1-1 and V is TRBV7-9; a possible D gene is TRBD1 (6 bases). V was cut by 2 bases and J by 0 bases, with 7 bases left in between. There are 14 residues in the CDR3. Germline CDR1 reads SEHNR; CDR2 reads FQNEAQ (reference sequence). In nucleotides, the CDR3 is TGTGCCAGCAGCTTACAGGGGTTGAACACTGAAGCTTTCTTT. Protein: CASSLQGLNTEAFF.

The chain couples TRBV7-9 to TRBJ2-7, with 10 positions matching TRBD2. V shed 4 bases, J shed 3 bases, and the junction held 3 bases outside the gene matches. Germline CDR1 is SEHNR and CDR2 is FQNEAQ (reference sequence). This CDR3 is built from 14 residues. CDR3 sequence (DNA): TGTGCCAGCAGCTCCACTAGCGGGATCTACGAGCAGTACTTC. Translated, it gives CASSSTSGIYEQYF.

The chain is built from TRBV4-2 and TRBJ2-7, with D maybe TRBD2 (5 bases). There are 15 residues in the CDR3. The V end was cut by 0 bases, the J end by 2 bases, with 11 bases between. In germline, CDR1 is LGHNA, CDR2 YNFKEQ. CDR3 DNA: TGTGCCAGCAGCCAAGATTTGCTCGGGGCCTACGAGCAGTACTTC. Its protein product is CASSQDLLGAYEQYF.

V usage is TRBV6-1 and J usage is TRBJ1-5; D is uncertain. V was cut by 1 base and J by 9 bases, with 22 bases left in between. CDR3 size: 17 residues. Germline lookup yields CDR1 MNHNS and CDR2 SASEGT. The CDR3 DNA is TGTGCCAGCAGTGAAGAAGTTTCCGGCGGCGCGTTCTGGCCCCAGCATTTT. It yields the protein CASSEEVSGGAFWPQHF.

The gene calls are TRBV5-3 and TRBJ2-7, with 14 bases lining up with TRBD2. TRBV5-3 is flagged as an ORF with uncertain function. Germline trimming cut 4 bases from V and 2 bases from J; bases unmatched to any gene: 11. The CDR3 covers 18 residues. The CDR3 DNA reads as TGTGCCAGAAGCCCCCCCGGAGGGACTAGCGGGGGCACCTACGAGCAGTACTTC. Residues: CARSPPGGTSGGTYEQYF.

V gene TRBV7-8 combines with J gene TRBJ2-1, with D perhaps matching TRBD1 (5 bases). This CDR3 spans 14 amino acids. V lost 5 bases and J 6 bases, leaving 14 bases between the germline ends. Germline V gives CDR1 SGHVS, CDR2 FQNEAQ. In DNA form, the CDR3 reads TGTGCCAGCAGCCCCACTGGTGGGGCCAATGAGCAGTTCTTC. Encoded protein: CASSPTGGANEQFF.

This rearrangement joins TRBV6-1 to TRBJ2-3, with 8 bases fitting TRBD2. CDR3 size: 13 residues. Trimming removed 11 bases from V and 0 bases from J; junction bases left unmatched: 4. Germline CDR1 and CDR2: MNHNS and SASEGT. This chain's CDR3 is CACREGSTDTQYF. Written as DNA, the CDR3 is TGTGCCTGCCGGGAGGGAAGCACAGATACGCAGTATTTT.

The chain joins TRBV6-5 to TRBJ2-1; 8 bases line up with TRBD1. Trimming at V came to 7 bases and at J to 8 bases, leaving 13 bases not matched to a gene. This CDR3 has 15 amino acids. Germline V lookup: CDR1 MNHEY, CDR2 SVGAGI. Written as DNA, the CDR3 is TGTGCCAGCACATCCGGGACAGGTTACAGCGATGAGCAGTTCTTC. It encodes CASTSGTGYSDEQFF.

The chain has TRBV7-9 and TRBJ1-1; D remains ambiguous. V lost 8 bases, J lost 4 bases, and 14 bases lay in between. Germline CDR1 reads SEHNR; CDR2 reads FQNEAQ (reference sequence). This CDR3 contains 13 residues. In nucleotides, the CDR3 is TGTGCCAGCCGACTCTCATTCGGCACTGAAGCTTTCTTT. Translating it yields CASRLSFGTEAFF.

This chain joins TRBV7-6 and TRBJ2-7; D perhaps matches TRBD2 (5 bases). V lost 0 bases and J 7 bases, leaving 7 bases between the germline ends. Germline lookup yields CDR1 SGHVS and CDR2 FNYEAQ. This CDR3 comprises 12 residues. Here the CDR3 DNA reads TGTGCCAGCAGCTTAGCGGGAGAAGAGCAGTACTTC. Protein product: CASSLAGEEQYF.

The genes are TRBV19 and TRBJ1-2; a possible D gene is TRBD1 (6 bases). Trimming removed 5 bases at V and 5 bases at J, with 15 bases between. The CDR3 runs to 14 residues. Germline V gene sequence: CDR1 LNHDA, CDR2 SQIVND (reference sequence). In DNA, the CDR3 is TGTGCCAGTAGTCAACAGGGCCCGGGGTATGGCTACACCTTC. This sequence encodes CASSQQGPGYGYTF.

The gene calls are TRBV5-4 and TRBJ1-1; TRBD1 matches at 7 bases. This CDR3 is built from 13 residues. V gave up 3 bases and J gave up 5 bases; unmatched junction bases: 4. The germline V gene has CDR1 SGHNT and CDR2 YYREEE (reference sequence). The CDR3 sequence: CASSYTGDTEAFF. The CDR3 DNA sequence: TGTGCCAGCAGCTACACAGGGGATACTGAAGCTTTCTTT. Looking up the rest from reference TRBV5-4 and TRBJ1-1 gives the full variable domain: ETGVTQSPTHLIKTRGQQVTLRCSSQSGHNTVSWYQQALGQGPQFIFQYYREEENGRGNFPPRFSGLQFPNYSSELNVNALELDDSALYLCASSYTGDTEAFFGQGTRLTVV.

V is TRBV6-1 and J is TRBJ1-3; tentative D call: TRBD1 (5 bases). This CDR3 region has 12 residues. Per germline, CDR1 MNHNS and CDR2 SASEGT. The V gene lost 8 bases and the J gene lost 7 bases, with 12 bases spanning the gap. DNA of the CDR3: TGTGCCAGCGGTGGGGACTGGAACACCATATATTTT. This gives the protein CASGGDWNTIYF.

The chain employs TRBV2 and TRBJ1-6, with D possibly TRBD1 on 6 matching bases. The V gene lost 3 bases and the J gene lost 6 bases, with 12 bases spanning the gap. Germline V gives CDR1 SNHLY, CDR2 FYNNEI. The CDR3 is made up of 15 amino acids. The CDR3 here is CASSEQGKSNSPLHF. The CDR3 nucleotides are TGTGCCAGCAGTGAGCAGGGGAAAAGTAATTCACCCCTCCACTTT. The full variable domain, its missing parts supplied by reference TRBV2 and TRBJ1-6, is EPEVTQTPSHQVTQMGQEVILRCVPISNHLYFYWYRQILGQKVEFLVSFYNNEISEKSEIFDDQFSVERPDGSNFTLKIRSTKLEDSAMYFCASSEQGKSNSPLHFGNGTRLTVT.

The V call is TRBV7-2, the J call TRBJ2-7; D may be TRBD1 (6 bases). V was trimmed by 3 bases and J by 2 bases, leaving 20 bases between them. The germline V gene has CDR1 SGHTA and CDR2 FQGNSA. This CDR3 has 17 amino acids. DNA of the CDR3: TGTGCCAGCAGCTTCTATCCTCGACAGGCCTTAGCCTACGAGCAGTACTTC. Its translation is CASSFYPRQALAYEQYF.

The chain links TRBV30 to TRBJ1-2, with 8 bases matching TRBD1. Germline CDR1 GTSNPN, CDR2 SVGIG (reference sequence). The CDR3 is 14 residues long. Unmatched junction bases numbered 10, after V lost 5 bases and J lost 5 bases. CDR3 protein: CAWERTGILYGYTF. The DNA for the CDR3 is TGTGCCTGGGAGAGGACAGGGATCCTTTATGGCTACACCTTC. The complete variable domain, with remaining parts taken from reference TRBV30 and TRBJ1-2, reads SQTIHQWPATLVQPVGSPLSLECTVEGTSNPNLYWYRQAAGRGLQLLFYSVGIGQISSEVPQNLSASRPQDRQFILSSKKLLLSDSGFYLCAWERTGILYGYTFGSGTRLTVV.

The rearrangement links TRBV5-6 to TRBJ1-2, with 8 positions matching TRBD1. This CDR3 is 14 amino acids long. V dropped 0 bases and J dropped 6; count of bases not matched to a gene: 4. Germline assignment: CDR1 SGHDT and CDR2 YYEEEE. CDR3 coding DNA: TGTGCCAGCAGCTTGGGCGCAGGGGGCGATGGCTACACCTTC. It translates to CASSLGAGGDGYTF.

Written as DNA, the CDR3 is TGCGCCAGCAGCCAAGATCGGGTGGGGGGGACCGGGGAGCTGTTTTTT. It codes for CASSQDRVGGTGELFF. This chain joins TRBV4-1 and TRBJ2-2; TRBD2 matches 7 bases. The CDR3 extends over 16 amino acids. From germline, CDR1 is MGHRA and CDR2 YSYEKL. The J segment lost 5 bases and the V segment lost 0 bases, leaving 6 bases of the junction unmatched.

This sequence joins TRBV19 and TRBJ1-2; D possibly corresponds to TRBD1 (5 bases). V was pared by 5 bases and J by 7 bases, with 11 bases between. There are 12 residues in the CDR3. Germline lookup yields CDR1 LNHDA and CDR2 SQIVND (reference sequence). This CDR3 is CASSQGASGYTF. CDR3 bases: TGTGCCAGTAGTCAAGGGGCCTCTGGCTACACCTTC.